The 10 T cell receptor beta chains below all came from one sample that was sequenced in a study of OX40 agonist ivuxolimab in advanced cancers. Measured with immunoSEQ multiplex PCR; TCRdb has only the in-frame clones, and not every one. The table records 65,000 or so clones, roughly 88% of them present only once. Sequencing used CD4+ or CD8+ T cells sorted from blood, obtained in a trial of the OX40 agonist ivuxolimab. These receptor sequences come from an adult with an advanced solid tumor such as melanoma, head and neck, liver or kidney cancer.

The chain links TRBV5-1 to TRBJ2-5; either TRBD1 or TRBD2 may supply D (5 bases each). The germline V and J ends were trimmed by 4 bases and 4 bases, with 11 bases remaining between them. In germline, CDR1 is SGHRS, CDR2 YFSETQ. The CDR3 is 13 amino acids. The CDR3 region has the DNA TGCGCCAGCAGCCCAGGTGGGGGAGAGACCCAGTACTTC. Translation gives CASSPGGGETQYF.

This chain links TRBV11-2 with TRBJ2-5; 7 nucleotides line up with TRBD2. The CDR3 has 15 residues. After removal of 5 bases from V and 1 base from J, the junction contained 7 bases not matched to a gene. Germline loops: CDR1 SGHAT, CDR2 FQNNGV. CDR3 sequence reads: CASSALLASQETQYF. For the CDR3, the DNA is TGTGCCAGCAGCGCCCTACTAGCGAGCCAAGAGACCCAGTACTTC. The variable domain in full, completed from reference TRBV11-2 and TRBJ2-5, reads EAGVAQSPRYKIIEKRQSVAFWCNPISGHATLYWYQQILGQGPKLLIQFQNNGVVDDSQLPKDRFSAERLKGVDSTLKIQPAKLEDSAVYLCASSALLASQETQYFGPGTRLLVL.

This sequence joins TRBV5-4 and TRBJ2-7, with D perhaps TRBD1 (5 bases). This CDR3 is 12 amino acids long. V lost 3 bases and J 5 bases, leaving 9 bases between the germline ends. In germline, CDR1 is SGHNT, CDR2 YYREEE (reference sequence). CDR3 bases: TGTGCCAGCAGCTCCCAGGGTGACGAGCAGTACTTC. Translation: CASSSQGDEQYF.

In its sample, this clone was seen a few times. CDR3 in amino acids: CASSVSLRGANVLTF. In nucleotides, the CDR3 is TGTGCCAGCAGTGTCTCCCTCCGGGGGGCCAACGTCCTGACTTTC. The chain is built from TRBV6-1 and TRBJ2-6; D gene unclear. V lost 4 bases, J lost 4 bases, and 11 bases lay in between. The germline gives CDR1 MNHNS, CDR2 SASEGT. The CDR3 covers 15 residues.

V is TRBV18 and J is TRBJ1-5; D gene uncertain. The V gene lost 3 bases and the J gene lost 2 bases, with 11 bases spanning the gap. Germline loops: CDR1 KGHSH, CDR2 LQKENI. This CDR3 is 15 amino acids long. The CDR3 loop reads CASSPQQRGNQPQHF. The CDR3 nucleotides read TGTGCCAGCTCACCCCAACAGAGGGGCAATCAGCCCCAGCATTTT.

The chain employs TRBV6-5 and TRBJ1-6, with no clear D. Per the germline V gene, CDR1 is MNHEY and CDR2 is SVGAGI. CDR3 size: 14 residues. Trimming removed 6 bases at V and 6 bases at J, with 12 bases between. CDR3 sequence: CASSAGGSNSPLHF. Here the CDR3 DNA reads TGTGCCAGCAGCGCCGGTGGAAGTAATTCACCCCTCCACTTT.

The chain joins TRBV4-3 to TRBJ2-3, with D tentatively TRBD2 (5 bases). Trimming removed 0 bases from V and 5 bases from J, with 6 bases in between. Germline CDR1 and CDR2: LGHNA and YSLEER. This CDR3 contains 13 residues. The CDR3 DNA sequence: TGCGCCAGCAGCCAAGAACGGGGAGATACGCAGTATTTT. It translates to CASSQERGDTQYF.

This clone was observed a single time. The rearrangement links TRBV6-1 to TRBJ2-3; TRBD2 matches 8 bases. CDR3 size: 14 residues. In germline, CDR1 is MNHNS, CDR2 SASEGT. V lost 7 bases, J lost 2 bases, and 5 bases stayed unmatched. CDR3 nucleotides: TGTGCCAGCACAGCGGGGGCGAACACAGATACGCAGTATTTT. Translation: CASTAGANTDTQYF.

The rearrangement joins TRBV5-5 to TRBJ1-2; 7 nucleotides agree with TRBD1. The CDR3 loop spans 13 amino acids. The germline V gene has CDR1 SGHKS and CDR2 YYEKEE (reference sequence). J gave up 3 bases and V 4 bases, and 3 bases lay outside the gene matches. The CDR3 DNA reads TGTGCCAGCAGCCCAGACAGGGACTATGGCTACACCTTC. Translating it yields CASSPDRDYGYTF.

This rearrangement joins TRBV7-9 to TRBJ1-3, with a possible D match to TRBD1 (6 bases). The germline V gene has CDR1 SEHNR and CDR2 FQNEAQ (reference sequence). The CDR3 is made up of 17 amino acids. Trimming shortened V by 5 bases and J by 2 bases, and 19 bases separated the two germline ends. DNA of the CDR3: TGTGCCAGCAGCCCGACTGTCAAGGGGGGGCCTGGAAACACCATATATTTT. Protein: CASSPTVKGGPGNTIYF.